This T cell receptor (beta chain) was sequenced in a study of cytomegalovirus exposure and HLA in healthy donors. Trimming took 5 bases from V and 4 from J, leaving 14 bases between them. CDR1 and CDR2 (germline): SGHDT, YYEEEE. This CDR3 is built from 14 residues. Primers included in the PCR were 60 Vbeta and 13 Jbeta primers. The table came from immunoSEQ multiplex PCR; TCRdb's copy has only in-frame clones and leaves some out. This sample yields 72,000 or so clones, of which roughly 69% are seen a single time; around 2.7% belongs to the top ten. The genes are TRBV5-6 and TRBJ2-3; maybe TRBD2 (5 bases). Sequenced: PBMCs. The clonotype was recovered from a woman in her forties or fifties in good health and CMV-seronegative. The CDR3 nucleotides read TGTGCCAGCAGTCCCAGGTGGACTGCAGATACGCAGTATTTT. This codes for CASSPRWTADTQYF.